Sequencing of this T cell receptor beta chain was carried out in a study of blood T cell repertoires in COVID-19. Study in general: The analysed material was cDNA or gDNA that came from T cells, B-cell-depleted T cells, or PBMCs.

TCRdb's copy holds only in-frame clones and misses some; the assay was immunoSEQ multiplex PCR. The table shows 650,000 to 800,000 clones, with about 87% occurring only once. Germline CDR1 and CDR2: MNHEY and SVGAGI. The V end lost 4 bases, the J end lost 2 bases, and 11 bases lay between the germline ends. The CDR3 runs to 14 residues. The chain uses TRBV6-5 and TRBJ1-1; no definite D call. The sample was peripheral blood. This TCR was sampled from a young woman with acute or convalescent COVID-19. In nucleotides, the CDR3 is TGTGCCAGCAGTTCGTACAGATTAAACACTGAAGCTTTCTTT. Amino acids: CASSSYRLNTEAFF.